A selection of T cell receptor beta chains follows, all from one sample in a study of T cell responses to AZD1222 COVID-19 vaccine. Assay used: immunoSEQ multiplex PCR; TCRdb lists only in-frame clones, some missing. The sample records over 110,000 clones, roughly 89% being singletons. The specimen was peripheral blood, collected on day 0 of AZD1222 vaccination. The receptors were gathered from an adult in good health. The CDR3 runs from the conserved cysteine through the conserved F or W. A D gene is named only where the DNA matches it firmly. The size field is filled for only some rows; it gives once, few, many or a size class.

>17|once|TRBD1|TRBV5-1|TRBJ1-3
CASSLRTGVFSGNTIYF
TGCGCCAGCAGCTTGAGGACAGGGGTCTTCTCTGGAAACACCATATATTTT
>16|-|-|TRBV28|TRBJ1-5
CASYQRARTANQPQHF
TGTGCCAGCTACCAGAGGGCCAGGACCGCCAATCAGCCCCAGCATTTT
>13|once|TRBD1|TRBV4-1|TRBJ2-7
CASSQEGQRGQYF
TGCGCCAGCAGCCAAGAGGGACAGCGAGGACAGTACTTC
>16|once|TRBD1|TRBV5-1|TRBJ1-4
CASSPGQGATNEKLFF
TGCGCCAGCAGCCCCGGACAGGGTGCAACTAATGAAAAACTGTTTTTT
>15|-|-|TRBV27|TRBJ1-1
CASSLSDSTVTEAFF
TGTGCCAGCAGTTTATCGGACAGCACGGTAACTGAAGCTTTCTTT
>15|once|TRBD1|TRBV9|TRBJ1-2
CASSVGGGVDYGYTF
TGTGCCAGCAGCGTAGGAGGGGGCGTCGACTATGGCTACACCTTC
>15|-|TRBD1|TRBV6-2/TRBV6-3|TRBJ1-5
CASSYHRQGGQPQHF
TGTGCCAGCAGTTATCACCGACAGGGTGGTCAGCCCCAGCATTTT
>13|-|-|TRBV29-1|TRBJ1-6
CSVGEGANSPLHF
TGCAGCGTTGGGGAAGGAGCGAATTCACCCCTCCACTTT
>14|-|-|TRBV7-2|TRBJ1-1
CASSERVGGTEAFF
TGTGCCAGCAGCGAGAGGGTGGGTGGCACTGAAGCTTTCTTT
>14|-|TRBD1|TRBV30|TRBJ2-1
CAWSRQGARDEQFF
TGTGCCTGGAGTCGTCAGGGGGCTAGAGATGAGCAGTTCTTC
>15|-|TRBD1|TRBV10-3|TRBJ1-1
CAISGPGTGYPEAFF
TGTGCCATCAGCGGTCCCGGGACAGGGTACCCTGAAGCTTTCTTT
>13|-|-|TRBV7-2|TRBJ1-5
CASSIRGDQPQHF
TGTGCCAGCAGCATCAGGGGAGATCAGCCCCAGCATTTT
>12|-|-|TRBV30|TRBJ1-1
CAWRGGATEAFF
TGTGCCTGGAGAGGAGGCGCCACTGAAGCTTTCTTT
>16|-|-|TRBV27|TRBJ1-5
CASSLLGINSNQPQHF
TGTGCCAGCAGTTTACTAGGGATCAATAGCAATCAGCCCCAGCATTTT
>15|-|TRBD1|TRBV7-2|TRBJ1-5
CASEPPGTGNQPQHF
TGTGCCAGCGAACCCCCCGGGACAGGGAATCAGCCCCAGCATTTT
>13|-|TRBD1|TRBV15|TRBJ1-5
CATSGDRLQPQHF
TGTGCCACCAGCGGGGACAGGCTTCAGCCCCAGCATTTT
>16|-|TRBD2|TRBV5-4|TRBJ2-7
CASSPRTSGGSYEQYF
TGTGCCAGCAGCCCCAGGACTAGCGGGGGCTCCTACGAGCAGTACTTC
>18|-|-|TRBV18|TRBJ2-1
CASSPRNIGLSSYNEQFF
TGTGCCAGCTCACCACGGAACATTGGACTCAGCTCCTACAATGAGCAGTTCTTC
>13|-|TRBD1|TRBV6-5|TRBJ1-1
CASSYGTGTEAFF
TGTGCCAGCAGCTACGGGACAGGGACTGAAGCTTTCTTT
>15|-|-|TRBV6-1|TRBJ1-2
CASKPPAQGLGGYTF
TGTGCCAGCAAACCCCCCGCCCAGGGGTTGGGGGGCTACACCTTC
>13|-|-|TRBV6-5|TRBJ1-2
CASSYGPNYGYTF
TGTGCCAGCAGTTACGGACCTAACTATGGCTACACCTTC
>15|-|TRBD1|TRBV28|TRBJ2-2
CASSPGQGHTGELFF
TGTGCCAGCAGTCCAGGACAGGGACACACCGGGGAGCTGTTTTTT
>15|-|-|TRBV5-5|TRBJ2-7
CASSSRPDALSEQYF
TGTGCCAGCAGCTCTAGACCAGACGCATTGAGCGAGCAGTACTTC
>15|-|TRBD1|TRBV6-6|TRBJ2-7
CASRWTGEPYYEQYF
TGTGCCAGCAGATGGACAGGGGAACCATACTACGAGCAGTACTTC